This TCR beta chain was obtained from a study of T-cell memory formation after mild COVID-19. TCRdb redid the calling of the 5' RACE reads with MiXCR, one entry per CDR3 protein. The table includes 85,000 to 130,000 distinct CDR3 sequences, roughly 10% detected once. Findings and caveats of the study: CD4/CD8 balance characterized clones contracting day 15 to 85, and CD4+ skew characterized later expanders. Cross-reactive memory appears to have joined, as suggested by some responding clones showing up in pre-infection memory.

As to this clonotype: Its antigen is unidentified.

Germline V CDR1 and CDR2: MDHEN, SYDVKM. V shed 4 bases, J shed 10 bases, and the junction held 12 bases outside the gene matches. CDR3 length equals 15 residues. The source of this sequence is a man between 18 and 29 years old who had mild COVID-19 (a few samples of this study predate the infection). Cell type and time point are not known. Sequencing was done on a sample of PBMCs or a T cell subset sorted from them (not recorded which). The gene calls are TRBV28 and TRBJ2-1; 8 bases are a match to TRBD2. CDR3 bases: TGTGCCAGCAGTTGGCCCCGGGGGGGCCGGTACGAGCAGTTCTTC. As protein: CASSWPRGGRYEQFF.